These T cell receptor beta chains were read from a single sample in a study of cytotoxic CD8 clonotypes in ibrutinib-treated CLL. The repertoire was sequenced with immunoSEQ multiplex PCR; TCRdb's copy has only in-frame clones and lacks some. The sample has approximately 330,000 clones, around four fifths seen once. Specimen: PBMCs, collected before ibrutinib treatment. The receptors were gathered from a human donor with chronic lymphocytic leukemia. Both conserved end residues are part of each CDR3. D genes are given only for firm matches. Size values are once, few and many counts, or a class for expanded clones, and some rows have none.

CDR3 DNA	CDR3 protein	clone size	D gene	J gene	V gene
TGTGCCAGCAGTGACCTGGCGGGCGGCTCCTACAATGAGCAGTTCTTC	CASSDLAGGSYNEQFF	NA	NA	TRBJ2-1	TRBV2
TGTGCCAGCAGCATAAGCGGGAGCGGCCTAGAGACCCAGTACTTC	CASSISGSGLETQYF	NA	TRBD2	TRBJ2-5	TRBV7-8
TGTGCCAGCAGTTACTCAGGACTAGCGGGATACAATGAGCAGTTCTTC	CASSYSGLAGYNEQFF	NA	TRBD2	TRBJ2-1	TRBV6-5
TGCGCCAGCAGCCAAGCTACTAGCGGGAGGGCGTCGGAAGAGACCCAGTACTTC	CASSQATSGRASEETQYF	NA	TRBD2	TRBJ2-5	TRBV4-3
TGTGCCAGCAGCGTCTCCGGTCTAGCGAGTGAGCAGTTCTTC	CASSVSGLASEQFF	NA	NA	TRBJ2-1	TRBV5-4
TGTGCCAGCAGCTCCCCTGCCGGGGAGCTGTTTTTT	CASSSPAGELFF	NA	NA	TRBJ2-2	TRBV7-6
TGCGCCAGCAGCCCACTAGCGGGAATCACAGATACGCAGTATTTT	CASSPLAGITDTQYF	NA	TRBD2	TRBJ2-3	TRBV4-1
TGTGCCAGCAGCTTAGTGACAGGCGCTACCTACGAGCAGTACTTC	CASSLVTGATYEQYF	NA	NA	TRBJ2-7	TRBV7-9
TGTGCCAGCAGTTACTCAGACACGGGACAATATGGCTACACCTTC	CASSYSDTGQYGYTF	NA	NA	TRBJ1-2	TRBV6-5
TGTGCCAGCAGTGACAGGGAGGGCTACGAGCAGTACTTC	CASSDREGYEQYF	NA	TRBD2	TRBJ2-7	TRBV6-4
TGTGCCAGCAGTGGAGGACAGGTCAATCAGCCCCAGCATTTT	CASSGGQVNQPQHF	NA	TRBD1	TRBJ1-5	TRBV25-1
TGTGCCAGCAGTTGGTCGGACTCCTACGAGCAGTACTTC	CASSWSDSYEQYF	NA	NA	TRBJ2-7	TRBV6-6
TGCGCCAGCAGCTTGGCCGGGTCAGGAGATAACTATGGCTACACCTTC	CASSLAGSGDNYGYTF	NA	NA	TRBJ1-2	TRBV5-1
TGTGCCTGGAGTCGTATCACCGGGGAGCTGTTTTTT	CAWSRITGELFF	NA	NA	TRBJ2-2	TRBV30
TGTGCCAGCAGCTCGCGGACAGGGGAAGGAGAAAAACTGTTTTTT	CASSSRTGEGEKLFF	NA	TRBD1	TRBJ1-4	TRBV7-2
TGTGCCATGGGAGCAGGGATCAATCAGCCCCAGCATTTT	CAMGAGINQPQHF	NA	NA	TRBJ1-5	TRBV10-3
TGTGCCAGCAGCGAAGGGACATCCCCCTACGAGCAGTACTTC	CASSEGTSPYEQYF	NA	NA	TRBJ2-7	TRBV9
TGCGCCAGCAGCGGGGACAGGGCCCCCGCAGATACGCAGTATTTT	CASSGDRAPADTQYF	NA	TRBD1	TRBJ2-3	TRBV5-1
TGTGCCAGCAGCCTCCGGGACGGTACGGGGACCCAGTACTTC	CASSLRDGTGTQYF	NA	NA	TRBJ2-5	TRBV11-2
TGTGCCAGCAGCGCTGCCGGGGGGTTTACGCAGTATTTT	CASSAAGGFTQYF	NA	TRBD2	TRBJ2-3	TRBV9
TGTGCCAGTAGTCTCCATGGGGGGAACTATGGCTACACCTTC	CASSLHGGNYGYTF	NA	NA	TRBJ1-2	TRBV19
TGTGCCAGCAGTTCGCAACGGTCCTACGAGCAGTACTTC	CASSSQRSYEQYF	once	NA	TRBJ2-7	TRBV28
TGTGCCACTAGTAACAGGGGTCCTCTCTCCTACGAGCAGTACTTC	CATSNRGPLSYEQYF	NA	TRBD1	TRBJ2-7	TRBV15
TGTGCCAGCAGCTTAGCCTTATGGGGAGGGGCCAATGAGCAGTTCTTC	CASSLALWGGANEQFF	NA	TRBD2	TRBJ2-1	TRBV11-2
TGTGCCAGCAGTCGATACCAGGGGTCCTATGGCTACACCTTC	CASSRYQGSYGYTF	NA	NA	TRBJ1-2	TRBV27
TGTGCCAGCAGCCCTACAGGGGGCGGTGGGAACATTCAGTACTTC	CASSPTGGGGNIQYF	NA	TRBD1	TRBJ2-4	TRBV9
TGTGCCAGCAGCTTATCAGGGCTCTATGGCTACACCTTC	CASSLSGLYGYTF	once	NA	TRBJ1-2	TRBV11-1
TGTGCCAGCAGCGGGGTGGGGTTGCGGCAGCCCCAGCATTTT	CASSGVGLRQPQHF	NA	NA	TRBJ1-5	TRBV6-5
TGTGCCAGCAGTTACGGGGTTATCGGGGAGCTGTTTTTT	CASSYGVIGELFF	NA	NA	TRBJ2-2	TRBV6-5